A selection of T cell receptor beta chains follows, all from one sample in a study of shared clonotypes between healthy human individuals. Method: immunoSEQ multiplex PCR; TCRdb's copy keeps in-frame clones and lacks some. This sample yields under 2,000,000 clones, of which approximately 94% are seen a single time; 0.9% to 1.5% belongs to the top ten. The sequencing sample was made of naive CD8+ T cells sorted from blood. Every receptor here comes from a man younger than 30 in good health. Both conserved end residues are part of each CDR3. D genes are given only for firm matches. A row's size may be missing; if present it is once, few, many or a size class.

abundance	j_gene	d_gene	v_gene	CDR3nt	CDR3aa
NA	TRBJ2-1	NA	TRBV29-1	TGCAGCGTTGATGGGGGGGGCCTCTTC	CSVDGGGLF
NA	TRBJ2-1	NA	TRBV7-2	TGTGCCAGCAGCCCGGCCGGGGGCACCTACAATGAGCAGTTCTTC	CASSPAGGTYNEQFF
NA	TRBJ1-4	NA	TRBV6-1	TGTGCCAGCAGCCAGGACCGTGAAAAACTGTTTTTT	CASSQDREKLFF
once	TRBJ1-4	NA	TRBV4-1	TGCGCCAGCAGCCCAATAGCGCCGGGGCGGTTTGGAGAAAAACTGTTTTTT	CASSPIAPGRFGEKLFF
NA	TRBJ2-7	NA	TRBV6-1	TGTGCCAGCATTAGGGGGACTCTCCCTGCCCACGAGCAGTACTTC	CASIRGTLPAHEQYF
NA	TRBJ1-1	NA	TRBV5-4	TGTGCCAGCAGCTTTTACGGGGGGCCCCTTGAAGCTTTCTTT	CASSFYGGPLEAFF
NA	TRBJ2-1	NA	TRBV11-2	TGTGCCAGCAGTCAAAGGGGCAGAATCTACAATGAGCAGTTCTTC	CASSQRGRIYNEQFF
NA	TRBJ2-2	TRBD1	TRBV5-5	TGTGCCAGCAGCTTGACCCGGACAGGGCCCTCTGGGGAGCTGTTTTTT	CASSLTRTGPSGELFF
NA	TRBJ1-2	NA	TRBV2	TGTGCCAGCAGTGTGGAGATCTTC	CASSVEIF
NA	TRBJ1-2	TRBD1	TRBV19	TGTGCCAGTAGCTTGTCGGGGACAGGATATAACTATGGCTACACCTTC	CASSLSGTGYNYGYTF
once	TRBJ1-2	NA	TRBV19	TGTGCCAGTCATGGGGGGACCAACTATGGCTACACCTTC	CASHGGTNYGYTF
NA	TRBJ2-5	NA	TRBV4-1	TGCGCCAGCAGCCAAGCCCCCCGGGGGGAGACCCAGTACTTC	CASSQAPRGETQYF
NA	TRBJ2-5	NA	TRBV30	TGTGCCTGGAGCGCCGAGGAGACCCAGTACTTC	CAWSAEETQYF
NA	TRBJ2-1	NA	TRBV2	TGTGCCAGCAGTGAGGGCAGCTACAATGAGCAGTTCTTC	CASSEGSYNEQFF
NA	TRBJ2-5	NA	TRBV4-2	TGTGCCAGCAGCCAAGCTTTAGGAGGCGAGACCCAGTACTTC	CASSQALGGETQYF
NA	TRBJ2-3	NA	TRBV5-6	TGTGCCAGCAGCTTGGGTGGGGCAGATACGCAGTATTTT	CASSLGGADTQYF
NA	TRBJ2-7	TRBD2	TRBV7-9	TGTGCCAGCAGCCCCGGGGGGGGCCTTTACGAGCAGTACTTC	CASSPGGGLYEQYF
NA	TRBJ2-2	NA	TRBV9	TGTGCCAGCAGCCCCGGCGGGTCCACCGGGGAGCTGTTTTTT	CASSPGGSTGELFF
NA	TRBJ2-5	NA	TRBV6-5	TGTGCCAGCAGTTTAACGGGGGAACAAGAGACCCAGTACTTC	CASSLTGEQETQYF
NA	TRBJ1-6	NA	TRBV27	TGTGCCAGCAGTCGCGCAGGGGCAGATAATTCACCCCTCCACTTT	CASSRAGADNSPLHF
NA	TRBJ2-3	NA	TRBV9	TGTGCCAGCAGCGGGGGGGCAGATACGCAGTATTTT	CASSGGADTQYF
NA	TRBJ2-3	TRBD2	TRBV9	TGTGCCAGCAGTGCGAGTCTAGCGGGAGGTTCAGATACGCAGTATTTT	CASSASLAGGSDTQYF
NA	TRBJ2-2	NA	TRBV13	TGTGCCAGCAGCTTAGACGGGGGCTGGACCGGGGAGCTGTTTTTT	CASSLDGGWTGELFF
NA	TRBJ2-1	TRBD1	TRBV2	TGTGCCAGCAGCGTGGGACAGGGGGCACATGAGCAGTTCTTC	CASSVGQGAHEQFF
NA	TRBJ2-7	TRBD1	TRBV13	TGTGCCAGCAGCTCGACAGGGGACGTCATCGAGCAGTACTTC	CASSSTGDVIEQYF
few	TRBJ2-7	NA	TRBV7-9	TGTGCCAGCAGCACCGTTTCCGCTTACGAGCAGTACTTC	CASSTVSAYEQYF
NA	TRBJ2-1	NA	TRBV27	TGTGCCAGCAGTTTACTGCCGACAGGTTCCTACAATGAGCAGTTCTTC	CASSLLPTGSYNEQFF
NA	TRBJ1-1	NA	TRBV7-9	TGTGCCAGCAGCGTGGCTGCGGGGGTGAACACTGAAGCTTTCTTT	CASSVAAGVNTEAFF
NA	TRBJ1-5	NA	TRBV19	TGTGCCAGTAGCCTTTCTCCGGGACAACTAATCAATCAGCCCCAGCATTTT	CASSLSPGQLINQPQHF
NA	TRBJ1-6	TRBD1	TRBV19	TGTGCCAGTAGTATGACAGGGTATTATAATTCACCCCTCCACTTT	CASSMTGYYNSPLHF
NA	TRBJ1-3	TRBD1	TRBV7-2	TGTGCCAGCAGCTTGGGACAGTCCGGAAACACCATATATTTT	CASSLGQSGNTIYF
NA	TRBJ2-4	NA	TRBV7-9	TGTGCCAGCAGCCCACCCGTGGGACTCGAGATTCAGTACTTC	CASSPPVGLEIQYF
NA	TRBJ2-5	TRBD1	TRBV5-1	TGCGCCAGCAGCCGGGACAGGAGGGCTAAGGAGACCCAGTACTTC	CASSRDRRAKETQYF
NA	TRBJ2-7	NA	TRBV4-3	TGCGCCAGCAGCCCAACCCAATACTCGCCCGAGCAGTACTTC	CASSPTQYSPEQYF
NA	TRBJ2-1	NA	TRBV5-6	TGTGCCAGCAGCCCCGGAGGGTTCGATGAGCAGTTCTTC	CASSPGGFDEQFF
NA	TRBJ2-5	NA	TRBV2	TGTGCCAGCAGGGAGGGCGGTTACCAAGAGACCCAGTACTTC	CASREGGYQETQYF
NA	TRBJ2-1	TRBD2	TRBV7-9	TGTGCCAGCAGCTCGACTAGCGGCGGGGGGCGAGACAATGAGCAGTTCTTC	CASSSTSGGGRDNEQFF
once	TRBJ2-3	TRBD2	TRBV29-1	TGCAGCGTTGATGGGGGAGGACTAGCGGCGAGATTCACTAGCACAGATACGCAGTATTTT	CSVDGGGLAARFTSTDTQYF
NA	TRBJ1-5	NA	TRBV10-2	TGCGCCAGCAGTGCTGACAGGAATCAGCCCCAGCATTTT	CASSADRNQPQHF
NA	TRBJ2-7	NA	TRBV9	TGTGCCAGCAGCCCTGGGGATCTTCCGTCCTACGAGCAGTACTTC	CASSPGDLPSYEQYF
NA	TRBJ2-7	NA	TRBV2	TGTGCCAGCACCGAAGGTCCCACCTACGAGCAGTACTTC	CASTEGPTYEQYF